This T cell receptor beta chain was retrieved from a study of blood T cell repertoires in COVID-19. On the study more broadly: In each case, the material was cDNA or gDNA derived from T cells, B-cell-depleted T cells, or PBMCs.

This study enrolled people aged 18 to 89 from about two dozen US geographic areas. Cohorts were determined from participant-reported clinical history. Repertoires were generated with immunoSEQ multiplex PCR, while TCRdb's copy carries only in-frame clones and drops some. The sample shows fewer than 450,000 clones, 70% to 90% of them seen only once. Trimming removed 9 bases at V and 5 bases at J, with 11 bases between. Germline V gives CDR1 SEHNR, CDR2 FQNEAQ (reference sequence). CDR3 length: 11 amino acids. This clonotype was obtained from a woman in her thirties or forties with acute COVID-19. Sequences were obtained from PBMCs or T cells enriched from blood (not recorded which). The V and J genes are TRBV7-9 and TRBJ2-7; D call uncertain. The CDR3 coding sequence is TGTGCCAGTGCCCGCTCGGACGAGCAGTACTTC. This gives the protein CASARSDEQYF.